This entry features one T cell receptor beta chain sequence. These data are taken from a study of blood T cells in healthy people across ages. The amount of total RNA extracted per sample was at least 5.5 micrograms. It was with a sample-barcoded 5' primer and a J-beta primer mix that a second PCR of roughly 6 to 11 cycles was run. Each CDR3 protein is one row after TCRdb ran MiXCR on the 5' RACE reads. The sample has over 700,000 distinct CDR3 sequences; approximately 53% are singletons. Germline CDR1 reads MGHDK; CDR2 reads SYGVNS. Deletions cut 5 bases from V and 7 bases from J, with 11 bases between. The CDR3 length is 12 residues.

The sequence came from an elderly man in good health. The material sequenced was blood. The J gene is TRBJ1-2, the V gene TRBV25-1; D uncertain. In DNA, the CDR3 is TGTGCCAGCAGTTCGGCGGTTTCTGGCTACACCTTC. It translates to CASSSAVSGYTF.